The sequence of this TCR beta chain was determined in a study of OX40 agonist ivuxolimab in advanced cancers. Study-wide points: The study found that CD8+ T cells averaged more expanded clones than CD4+.

Measured with immunoSEQ multiplex PCR; TCRdb has only the in-frame clones, and not every one. The data show tens of thousands of clones, 75% to 85% seen once. CDR3 length: 13 residues. Trimming took 5 bases from V and 8 from J, leaving 12 bases between them. Germline V gene sequence: CDR1 LNHNV, CDR2 YYDKDF (reference sequence). This clone was counted once. Antigen unknown. The TCR comes from an adult with an advanced solid tumor such as melanoma, head and neck, liver or kidney cancer. The rearrangement links TRBV15 to TRBJ1-4; no firm D call. Sequencing used CD4+ or CD8+ T cells sorted from blood, obtained in a trial of the OX40 agonist ivuxolimab. In nucleotides, the CDR3 is TGTGCCACCAGCCCCATGAGGAGGGAAAAACTGTTTTTT. Translated: CATSPMRREKLFF.